Listed below are T cell receptor beta chains from one sample, sequenced in a study of beta chain features in type 1 diabetes. Assay: immunoSEQ multiplex PCR; the TCRdb copy retains only in-frame clones and omits some. Of approximately 380,000 clones detected, roughly 16% appear once; the ten largest clones hold about 0.02%. Specimen: naive CD4+ T cells from blood. These receptors came from a young woman in good health. Each CDR3 is given with its conserved first and last residue. Fields, in order: J gene, clone size, V gene, D gene, CDR3 protein, CDR3 DNA. A D gene is named only where the DNA matches it firmly. The size entry is marked missing in some rows and otherwise reads once, few, many or a size class.

j_call: TRBJ1-2; clone_size: .; v_call: TRBV29-1; d_call: .; cdr3_aa: CSGTRANYGYTF; cdr3_nt: TGCAGCGGTACTAGGGCGAACTATGGCTACACCTTC
j_call: TRBJ2-1; clone_size: .; v_call: TRBV10-3; d_call: TRBD2; cdr3_aa: CATRKREGYNEQFF; cdr3_nt: TGTGCCACTCGTAAACGGGAGGGCTACAATGAGCAGTTCTTC
j_call: TRBJ2-1; clone_size: .; v_call: TRBV7-2; d_call: .; cdr3_aa: CASSSEGPSYNEQFF; cdr3_nt: TGTGCCAGCAGCTCGGAGGGTCCATCCTACAATGAGCAGTTCTTC
j_call: TRBJ2-1; clone_size: .; v_call: TRBV18; d_call: .; cdr3_aa: CASSPPLAGNYNEQFF; cdr3_nt: TGTGCCAGCTCACCCCCCCTGGCGGGGAACTACAATGAGCAGTTCTTC
j_call: TRBJ1-5; clone_size: few; v_call: TRBV28; d_call: .; cdr3_aa: CASTQFNQPQHF; cdr3_nt: TGTGCCAGCACCCAATTCAATCAGCCCCAGCATTTT
j_call: TRBJ1-1; clone_size: few; v_call: TRBV18; d_call: .; cdr3_aa: CASQGAENTEAFF; cdr3_nt: TGTGCCAGCCAAGGGGCAGAGAACACTGAAGCTTTCTTT
j_call: TRBJ2-1; clone_size: .; v_call: TRBV5-1; d_call: TRBD2; cdr3_aa: CASSSMTSGGYNEQFF; cdr3_nt: TGCGCCAGCAGCTCAATGACTAGCGGGGGATACAATGAGCAGTTCTTC
j_call: TRBJ1-5; clone_size: few; v_call: TRBV7-9; d_call: .; cdr3_aa: CASSSSRGGVSNQPQHF; cdr3_nt: TGTGCCAGCAGCTCCAGTCGCGGGGGAGTTAGCAATCAGCCCCAGCATTTT
j_call: TRBJ2-5; clone_size: few; v_call: TRBV7-9; d_call: TRBD2; cdr3_aa: CASGSGTSGVLTQYF; cdr3_nt: TGTGCCAGCGGATCCGGGACTAGCGGGGTCCTGACCCAGTACTTC
j_call: TRBJ2-5; clone_size: few; v_call: TRBV18; d_call: .; cdr3_aa: CASSPGQGGETQYF; cdr3_nt: TGTGCCAGCTCACCAGGGCAGGGAGGAGAGACCCAGTACTTC
j_call: TRBJ2-6; clone_size: .; v_call: TRBV4-1; d_call: TRBD1; cdr3_aa: CASSHRTGEAGANVLTF; cdr3_nt: TGCGCCAGCAGCCACCGGACAGGGGAGGCTGGGGCCAACGTCCTGACTTTC
j_call: TRBJ2-3; clone_size: few; v_call: TRBV14; d_call: .; cdr3_aa: CASSQLTGSSTDTQYF; cdr3_nt: TGTGCCAGCAGCCAACTGACGGGATCTAGCACAGATACGCAGTATTTT
j_call: TRBJ1-2; clone_size: .; v_call: TRBV29-1; d_call: .; cdr3_aa: CSVSGASNYGYTF; cdr3_nt: TGCAGCGTCTCAGGGGCCAGCAACTATGGCTACACCTTC
j_call: TRBJ2-1; clone_size: once; v_call: TRBV6-5; d_call: .; cdr3_aa: CASTHDLYNEQFF; cdr3_nt: TGTGCCAGCACCCACGACTTATACAATGAGCAGTTCTTC
j_call: TRBJ1-2; clone_size: few; v_call: TRBV20-1; d_call: .; cdr3_aa: CSARQNGYTF; cdr3_nt: TGCAGTGCTAGACAGAATGGCTACACCTTC